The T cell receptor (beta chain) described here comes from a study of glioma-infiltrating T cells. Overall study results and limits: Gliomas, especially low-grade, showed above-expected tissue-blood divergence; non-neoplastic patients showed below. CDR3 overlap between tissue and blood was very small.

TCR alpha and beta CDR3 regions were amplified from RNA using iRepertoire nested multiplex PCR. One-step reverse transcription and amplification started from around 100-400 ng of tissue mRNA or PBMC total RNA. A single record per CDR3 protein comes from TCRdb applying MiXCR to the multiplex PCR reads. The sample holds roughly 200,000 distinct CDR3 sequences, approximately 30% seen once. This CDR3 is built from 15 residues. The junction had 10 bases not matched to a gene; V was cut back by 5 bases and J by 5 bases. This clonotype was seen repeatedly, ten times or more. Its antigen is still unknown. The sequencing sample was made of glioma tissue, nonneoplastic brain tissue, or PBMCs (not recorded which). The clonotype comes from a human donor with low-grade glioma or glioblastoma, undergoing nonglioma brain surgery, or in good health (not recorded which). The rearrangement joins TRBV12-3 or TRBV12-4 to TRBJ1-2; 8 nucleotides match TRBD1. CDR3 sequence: CASSPRQGNMYGYTF. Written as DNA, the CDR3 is TGTGCCAGCAGTCCCAGACAGGGGAATATGTATGGCTACACCTTC.